This T cell receptor (beta chain) is from a study of blood T cell repertoires in COVID-19. Here immunoSEQ multiplex PCR was the method, and the copy in TCRdb shows in-frame clones only, minus some. The sample contains 200,000 to 300,000 clones, roughly 84% of which appear only once. The sample was peripheral blood. The TCR originated in a woman between 35 and 50 years old who had recovered from COVID-19.

The CDR3 nucleotides are TGCGCCAGCAGCCTAAACCGGGACAGGGGCAACGAGCAGTACTTC. It translates to CASSLNRDRGNEQYF. The chain couples TRBV5-1 to TRBJ2-7; TRBD1 matches at 10 bases. Germline V gene data show CDR1 as SGHRS and CDR2 as YFSETQ. With 4 bases clipped from V and 5 bases from J, the junction kept 9 bases outside the gene matches. This CDR3 is built from 15 residues.